A single TCR beta chain is shown here with its context. Its antigen is not yet known. No much larger clone is present one base from it, and per-base qualities are unavailable. V sheds 5 bases and J sheds 2 bases, leaving 16 bases between their ends. From the cysteine through the phenylalanine, the CDR3 covers 16 amino acids. CDR3 DNA is the only sequence kept; it has 48 bases, read in frame from the first base. From a lookup of the germline V gene, CDR1 and CDR2 are SGHTA and FQGNSA. Interpreted using the paper, the time point label stands for: pre-sensitization, week 0. The sample's treatment or condition label is to be understood as: therapeutic diphenylcyclopropenone sensitization with weekly scalp DPC. At each patch-test visit, blood was drawn before the patch test was applied. Patients were considered eligible if aged 18 to 70, diagnosed with alopecia and deemed suitable for DPC therapy, and patients were excluded if pregnant. Total RNA was extracted from unfractionated whole blood collected in Tempus Blood RNA tubes.

The record originates from a study of human T cells and chemical hapten exposure (dated by TCRdb to 2020 to 2022). In the study overall: For sensitization, 2% DPC in acetone was applied to a roughly 2 cm by roughly 2 cm area of upper inner arm skin. Patients additionally received weekly therapeutic DPC doses to the scalp throughout the approximately 22-week study period. Patch tests used Finn chambers with 0.01% DPC on the upper back, scored after 6 days by International Contact Dermatitis Research Group standards. The patient cohort, mostly female, included alopecia areata with under or over 50% scalp involvement, alopecia totalis and alopecia universalis. Libraries were pooled for sequencing, and variation in per-sample TCR yields was attributed mainly to small differences in library volumes within the pool. In alopecia patients, the study followed how the peripheral blood TCR repertoire changed in vivo over primary and secondary sensitization to diphenylcyclopropenone (DPC), a hapten. Patient blood was sampled pre-sensitization (week 0) and at 2, 6 and about 24 weeks after DPC sensitization. Twenty-nine alopecia patients gave blood for TCR sequencing at one to four time points (pre-sensitization, 2, 6 and 24 weeks).

What the work shows at the level of the full study, not this receptor alone: Patch test score was positively correlated with the number of PT1 expanded TCRs, with significance at thresholds 8, 16 and 32 but not at 4. Alopecia, a presumed autoimmune disease, was present in all patients, so the immune response of the patients might differ from that of healthy individuals. Compared with pre-sensitization or healthy control sets, expanded TCRs formed significantly more large CDR3 similarity clusters, which is consistent with antigen-driven responses. After repeated subsampling, the strength of the expansion versus patch-test correlation and the threshold at which it became significant changed. The number of TCRs above 1 in 1000 frequency did not change with DPC sensitization; there was no evidence of global repertoire structure alterations.

Library method: RACE. The data were produced on a NextSeq 500. During library preparation, unique molecular identifiers were attached to individual cDNA molecules so that TCRs could be counted in a quantitative, reproducible way. For every blood RNA sample, sequencing covered both the TCR alpha and TCR beta chains. As for the original processing: A median of around 100,000 TCRs per sample was observed, with a range of about 23,224 to 690,600. V, J and CDR3 annotation of the TCR reads was performed with the Decombinator software suite. For the PS versus PT1 abundance plots, all samples were subsampled to the same number of TCRs (28,000). Expanded TCRs were defined as absent before sensitization and observed at least eight times at the 2-week time point. TCRdb's own reprocessing of the public reads used fastp at Q25 and MiXCR and kept productive beta chains. Every distinct CDR3 protein forms one entry, paired with its most common genes and DNA. These V and J calls rely on TCRdb rather than the paper's analysis. Counted in this sample were 150,000 to 200,000 distinct CDR3 sequences; approximately 29% of them appeared once. Under 3% of the sample comes from the top ten.

The sample was whole blood, taken in connection with sensitization to the hapten diphenylcyclopropenone (DPC). Recombination connected TRBV7-2 to TRBJ1-3; the D segment cannot be called with confidence. The origin of this receptor is a woman in her twenties or thirties with alopecia areata. Some clones in this sample may be carry-over from other donors' samples. The DNA reads TGTGCCAGCAGCCGGGCAACTGACGCCGCTGGAAACACCATATATTTT. It specifies CASSRATDAAGNTIYF.